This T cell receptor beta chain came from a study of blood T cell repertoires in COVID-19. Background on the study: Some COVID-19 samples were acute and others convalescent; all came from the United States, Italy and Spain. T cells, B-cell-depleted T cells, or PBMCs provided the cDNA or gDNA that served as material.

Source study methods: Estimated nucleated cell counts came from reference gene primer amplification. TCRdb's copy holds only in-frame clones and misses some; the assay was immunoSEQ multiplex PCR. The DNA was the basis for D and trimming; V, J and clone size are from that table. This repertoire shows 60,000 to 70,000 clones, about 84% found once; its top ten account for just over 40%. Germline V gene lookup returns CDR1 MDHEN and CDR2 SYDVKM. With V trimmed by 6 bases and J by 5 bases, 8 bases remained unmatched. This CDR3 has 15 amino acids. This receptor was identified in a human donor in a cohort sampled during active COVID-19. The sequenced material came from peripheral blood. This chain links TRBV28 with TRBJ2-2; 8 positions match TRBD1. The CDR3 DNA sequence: TGTGCCAGCAGGCTGGACAGGGTCGGGACCGGGGAGCTGTTTTTT. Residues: CASRLDRVGTGELFF.